This T cell receptor beta chain comes out of a study of identical twins' blood T cells. Using its own MiXCR run on the 5' RACE reads, TCRdb lists one record per CDR3 protein. The sample records about 370,000 distinct CDR3 sequences, over 25% being singletons. The CDR3 is 16 residues long. Per the germline V gene, CDR1 is LNHDA and CDR2 is SQIVND (reference sequence). The junction had 8 bases not matched to a gene; V was cut back by 5 bases and J by 1 base. All three twin pairs grew up together with likely shared infections and vaccines. The chain carries TRBV19 and TRBJ1-5; TRBD1 matches at 7 bases. Input material: PBMCs. The clonotype comes from a woman aged 18-49 years in good health. CDR3 amino acids: CASSPGQVASNQPQHF. Here the CDR3 DNA reads TGTGCCAGTAGTCCCGGACAGGTGGCGAGCAATCAGCCCCAGCATTTT.